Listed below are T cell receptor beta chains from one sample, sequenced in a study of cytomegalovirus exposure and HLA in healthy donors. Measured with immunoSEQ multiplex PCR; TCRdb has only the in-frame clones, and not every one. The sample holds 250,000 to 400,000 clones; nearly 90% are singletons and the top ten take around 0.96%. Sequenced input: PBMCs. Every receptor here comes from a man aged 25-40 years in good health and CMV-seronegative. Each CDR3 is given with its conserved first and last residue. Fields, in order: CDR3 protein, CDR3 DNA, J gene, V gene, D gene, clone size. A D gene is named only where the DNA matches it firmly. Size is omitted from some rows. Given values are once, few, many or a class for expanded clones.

CDR3 protein: CAGHHEQFF; CDR3 DNA: TGTGCCGGCCACCATGAGCAGTTCTTC; J gene: TRBJ2-1; V gene: TRBV6-4; D gene: .; clone size: .
CDR3 protein: CASSLRSGGGNEQFF; CDR3 DNA: TGTGCCAGCAGCTTGCGCAGCGGGGGGGGTAATGAGCAGTTCTTC; J gene: TRBJ2-1; V gene: TRBV5-4; D gene: TRBD2; clone size: once
CDR3 protein: CASSEKQGARNSPLHF; CDR3 DNA: TGTGCCAGCAGCGAGAAACAGGGGGCGCGTAATTCACCCCTCCACTTT; J gene: TRBJ1-6; V gene: TRBV14; D gene: TRBD1; clone size: once
CDR3 protein: CASSHSYEQYF; CDR3 DNA: TGTGCCAGCAGCCACTCCTACGAGCAGTACTTC; J gene: TRBJ2-7; V gene: TRBV5-5; D gene: .; clone size: .
CDR3 protein: CASSPTKDHGYTF; CDR3 DNA: TGTGCCAGCAGCCCTACCAAAGATCATGGCTACACCTTC; J gene: TRBJ1-2; V gene: TRBV5-4; D gene: .; clone size: few
CDR3 protein: CASSLGGGRRGEQYF; CDR3 DNA: TGTGCCAGCAGCTTAGGCGGGGGCCGTAGGGGCGAGCAGTACTTC; J gene: TRBJ2-7; V gene: TRBV7-9; D gene: .; clone size: once
CDR3 protein: CASSLGDRAPNTEAFF; CDR3 DNA: TGTGCCAGCAGCTTGGGAGACAGGGCGCCGAACACTGAAGCTTTCTTT; J gene: TRBJ1-1; V gene: TRBV5-4; D gene: TRBD1; clone size: .
CDR3 protein: CASSVGSAEQYF; CDR3 DNA: TGTGCCAGCAGCGTAGGTAGCGCCGAGCAGTACTTC; J gene: TRBJ2-7; V gene: TRBV9; D gene: .; clone size: .
CDR3 protein: CASLDSTANTEAFF; CDR3 DNA: TGTGCCAGCCTGGACTCGACGGCGAACACTGAAGCTTTCTTT; J gene: TRBJ1-1; V gene: TRBV18; D gene: .; clone size: few
CDR3 protein: CASSQGQAKTGSNYGYTF; CDR3 DNA: TGCGCCAGCAGCCAAGGACAGGCAAAGACAGGGTCTAACTATGGCTACACCTTC; J gene: TRBJ1-2; V gene: TRBV4-1; D gene: TRBD1; clone size: .
CDR3 protein: CASSYTTGDRGDEQFF; CDR3 DNA: TGTGCCAGCAGTTACACCACCGGGGACAGGGGGGATGAGCAGTTCTTC; J gene: TRBJ2-1; V gene: TRBV6-7; D gene: TRBD1; clone size: .
CDR3 protein: CASRSREVGRTGELFF; CDR3 DNA: TGTGCCAGTAGGTCCAGGGAAGTCGGGAGAACCGGGGAGCTGTTTTTT; J gene: TRBJ2-2; V gene: TRBV19; D gene: .; clone size: .
CDR3 protein: CASSSRQGSEAFF; CDR3 DNA: TGTGCCAGCAGCTCCCGACAGGGCTCTGAAGCTTTCTTT; J gene: TRBJ1-1; V gene: TRBV7-2; D gene: TRBD1; clone size: .
CDR3 protein: CASSSGSTDTQYF; CDR3 DNA: TGTGCCAGCAGCTCAGGAAGCACAGATACGCAGTATTTT; J gene: TRBJ2-3; V gene: TRBV7-9; D gene: .; clone size: .
CDR3 protein: CASSLLGPGQGSNQPQHF; CDR3 DNA: TGTGCCAGCTCACTATTAGGACCGGGACAGGGGAGCAATCAGCCCCAGCATTTT; J gene: TRBJ1-5; V gene: TRBV18; D gene: TRBD1; clone size: .
CDR3 protein: CASSPVGGIQYF; CDR3 DNA: TGCGCCAGCAGCCCAGTCGGGGGCATTCAGTACTTC; J gene: TRBJ2-4; V gene: TRBV5-1; D gene: .; clone size: .
CDR3 protein: CASSPGGDSKWPQHF; CDR3 DNA: TGCGCCAGCAGCCCAGGAGGGGATTCCAAGTGGCCCCAGCATTTT; J gene: TRBJ1-5; V gene: TRBV5-1; D gene: .; clone size: few
CDR3 protein: CASSQTGGLDQPQHF; CDR3 DNA: TGTGCCAGCAGCCAGACCGGGGGGTTGGATCAGCCCCAGCATTTT; J gene: TRBJ1-5; V gene: TRBV6-6; D gene: .; clone size: .
CDR3 protein: CASSLVGGGASTDTQYF; CDR3 DNA: TGTGCCAGCAGCTTGGTTGGGGGGGGCGCTAGCACAGATACGCAGTATTTT; J gene: TRBJ2-3; V gene: TRBV5-4; D gene: .; clone size: .
CDR3 protein: CASSSGRAGGTEAFF; CDR3 DNA: TGTGCCAGCAGCTCCGGGAGGGCAGGGGGAACTGAAGCTTTCTTT; J gene: TRBJ1-1; V gene: TRBV7-6; D gene: TRBD1; clone size: .
CDR3 protein: CASSPTGRNNEQFF; CDR3 DNA: TGTGCCAGCAGCCCGACAGGGCGGAACAATGAGCAGTTCTTC; J gene: TRBJ2-1; V gene: TRBV6-5; D gene: TRBD1; clone size: .
CDR3 protein: CASSQARGNEKLFF; CDR3 DNA: TGTGCCAGCAGCCAGGCTAGGGGCAATGAAAAACTGTTTTTT; J gene: TRBJ1-4; V gene: TRBV7-9; D gene: .; clone size: .
CDR3 protein: CASSLAGGAGETQYF; CDR3 DNA: TGTGCCAGCAGCTTAGCCGGGGGGGCAGGAGAGACCCAGTACTTC; J gene: TRBJ2-5; V gene: TRBV7-7; D gene: TRBD2; clone size: .
CDR3 protein: CATSRDRALNTEAFF; CDR3 DNA: TGTGCCACCAGCAGAGACAGGGCTCTGAACACTGAAGCTTTCTTT; J gene: TRBJ1-1; V gene: TRBV15; D gene: .; clone size: .
CDR3 protein: CASTLLGQISGNTIYF; CDR3 DNA: TGTGCCAGTACCCTCCTTGGGCAAATCTCTGGAAACACCATATATTTT; J gene: TRBJ1-3; V gene: TRBV19; D gene: .; clone size: .
CDR3 protein: CASSLADLGLGQETQYF; CDR3 DNA: TGTGCCAGCAGCTTAGCAGACCTAGGACTAGGGCAGGAGACCCAGTACTTC; J gene: TRBJ2-5; V gene: TRBV7-8; D gene: TRBD2; clone size: many
CDR3 protein: CASSRSTSGGRDTQYF; CDR3 DNA: TGCGCCAGCAGCCGGTCGACTAGCGGGGGGAGAGATACGCAGTATTTT; J gene: TRBJ2-3; V gene: TRBV4-1; D gene: TRBD2; clone size: .
CDR3 protein: CASSESGKGAEAFF; CDR3 DNA: TGTGCCAGCAGTGAATCAGGGAAAGGAGCTGAAGCTTTCTTT; J gene: TRBJ1-1; V gene: TRBV25-1; D gene: .; clone size: .
CDR3 protein: CASSPTGFPYEQYF; CDR3 DNA: TGTGCCAGCAGCCCCACAGGGTTCCCCTACGAGCAGTACTTC; J gene: TRBJ2-7; V gene: TRBV27; D gene: .; clone size: .
CDR3 protein: CATSPGGWEKYTGELFF; CDR3 DNA: TGTGCCACTTCCCCGGGCGGCTGGGAGAAGTACACCGGGGAGCTGTTTTTT; J gene: TRBJ2-2; V gene: TRBV7-9; D gene: .; clone size: .
CDR3 protein: CAWSEGTGKGKETQYF; CDR3 DNA: TGTGCCTGGAGTGAGGGAACGGGGAAGGGTAAAGAGACCCAGTACTTC; J gene: TRBJ2-5; V gene: TRBV30; D gene: .; clone size: .
CDR3 protein: CASSYRTGRYGYTF; CDR3 DNA: TGTGCCAGCAGTTACCGGACAGGGCGCTATGGCTACACCTTC; J gene: TRBJ1-2; V gene: TRBV6-6; D gene: TRBD1; clone size: .
CDR3 protein: CASSRDRGPGGYGYTF; CDR3 DNA: TGTGCCAGTAGCCGGGACAGGGGGCCAGGGGGCTATGGCTACACCTTC; J gene: TRBJ1-2; V gene: TRBV19; D gene: TRBD1; clone size: .
CDR3 protein: CASSLDTTGSSPLHF; CDR3 DNA: TGTGCCAGCAGCTTGGATACGACCGGGAGTTCACCCCTCCACTTT; J gene: TRBJ1-6; V gene: TRBV5-6; D gene: .; clone size: .
CDR3 protein: CASSLGRGRGDSPLHF; CDR3 DNA: TGCGCCAGCAGCTTGGGGAGGGGGCGAGGCGATTCACCCCTCCACTTT; J gene: TRBJ1-6; V gene: TRBV5-1; D gene: TRBD1; clone size: .
CDR3 protein: CASSFYPDEQFF; CDR3 DNA: TGTGCCAGCAGCTTTTATCCGGATGAGCAGTTCTTC; J gene: TRBJ2-1; V gene: TRBV5-4; D gene: .; clone size: .
CDR3 protein: CASSSGTGGRNTEAFF; CDR3 DNA: TGTGCCAGCTCGTCCGGGACAGGGGGTCGGAACACTGAAGCTTTCTTT; J gene: TRBJ1-1; V gene: TRBV18; D gene: TRBD1; clone size: .
CDR3 protein: CASSVAMNTEAFF; CDR3 DNA: TGTGCCAGCAGCGTAGCCATGAACACTGAAGCTTTCTTT; J gene: TRBJ1-1; V gene: TRBV9; D gene: .; clone size: .
CDR3 protein: CASSPGAGTGELFF; CDR3 DNA: TGCGCCAGCAGCCCCGGAGCAGGGACCGGGGAGCTGTTTTTT; J gene: TRBJ2-2; V gene: TRBV5-1; D gene: .; clone size: .
CDR3 protein: CASSLRLAGVYEQFF; CDR3 DNA: TGTGCCAGCAGCTTGAGACTAGCGGGGGTCTATGAGCAGTTCTTC; J gene: TRBJ2-1; V gene: TRBV11-3; D gene: TRBD2; clone size: .
CDR3 protein: CASSLDSVNQPQHF; CDR3 DNA: TGTGCCAGCAGCCTAGACAGCGTAAATCAGCCCCAGCATTTT; J gene: TRBJ1-5; V gene: TRBV11-2; D gene: .; clone size: .
CDR3 protein: CASSQTTHPGEQYF; CDR3 DNA: TGTGCCAGCAGCCAAACGACACATCCAGGGGAGCAGTACTTC; J gene: TRBJ2-7; V gene: TRBV5-4; D gene: .; clone size: .
CDR3 protein: CASSLEGVGANYGYTF; CDR3 DNA: TGCGCCAGCAGCTTGGAGGGGGTTGGAGCTAACTATGGCTACACCTTC; J gene: TRBJ1-2; V gene: TRBV5-1; D gene: .; clone size: .
CDR3 protein: CASSQDPIAGAKSDTQYF; CDR3 DNA: TGTGCCAGCAGCCAAGATCCTATAGCGGGGGCCAAAAGCGATACGCAGTATTTT; J gene: TRBJ2-3; V gene: TRBV4-2; D gene: TRBD2; clone size: .
CDR3 protein: CASIPGQVTDTQYF; CDR3 DNA: TGTGCCAGCATTCCGGGACAGGTCACAGATACGCAGTATTTT; J gene: TRBJ2-3; V gene: TRBV6-1; D gene: TRBD1; clone size: .
CDR3 protein: CASSSQGARSIHQETQYF; CDR3 DNA: TGTGCCAGCAGCTCCCAGGGGGCTAGAAGCATACACCAAGAGACCCAGTACTTC; J gene: TRBJ2-5; V gene: TRBV9; D gene: TRBD1; clone size: .
CDR3 protein: CASSSTDFSGNTIYF; CDR3 DNA: TGTGCCAGCAGCTCGACGGACTTCTCTGGAAACACCATATATTTT; J gene: TRBJ1-3; V gene: TRBV5-5; D gene: .; clone size: once
CDR3 protein: CASSQGQGLEQFF; CDR3 DNA: TGCGCCAGCAGCCAGGGACAGGGGCTTGAGCAGTTCTTC; J gene: TRBJ2-1; V gene: TRBV4-3; D gene: TRBD1; clone size: .
CDR3 protein: CASSDESRDREKLFF; CDR3 DNA: TGTGCCAGCAGCGACGAGTCCCGGGACAGGGAGAAACTGTTTTTT; J gene: TRBJ1-4; V gene: TRBV7-9; D gene: TRBD1; clone size: .
CDR3 protein: CAREINRGTGELFF; CDR3 DNA: TGTGCCAGAGAGATTAACAGGGGCACCGGGGAGCTGTTTTTT; J gene: TRBJ2-2; V gene: TRBV2; D gene: TRBD1; clone size: once
CDR3 protein: CASSEGTSGGDTQYF; CDR3 DNA: TGTGCCAGCAGTGAAGGGACTAGCGGGGGTGATACGCAGTATTTT; J gene: TRBJ2-3; V gene: TRBV2; D gene: TRBD2; clone size: .
CDR3 protein: CASSPGVVEGYTF; CDR3 DNA: TGTGCCAGCAGCCCAGGGGTAGTTGAGGGCTACACCTTC; J gene: TRBJ1-2; V gene: TRBV5-5; D gene: .; clone size: .
CDR3 protein: CASSPGKGAWQPQHF; CDR3 DNA: TGTGCCAGCTCACCCGGGAAGGGGGCTTGGCAGCCCCAGCATTTT; J gene: TRBJ1-5; V gene: TRBV18; D gene: TRBD1; clone size: .
CDR3 protein: CASSIYQGNQPQHF; CDR3 DNA: TGTGCCAGTAGTATTTATCAGGGCAATCAGCCCCAGCATTTT; J gene: TRBJ1-5; V gene: TRBV19; D gene: .; clone size: .